This note documents a single TCR beta chain sequence. The antigen is unknown. The data were taken from a study of cytomegalovirus exposure and HLA in healthy donors. Each donor was nominally healthy when sampled (though unrecorded immune exposures were likely). CDR1 and CDR2 (germline): MNHEY, SVGAGI. Unmatched junction bases numbered 8, after V lost 2 bases and J lost 10 bases. This CDR3 region has 15 residues. Findings and caveats of the study: Previous analysis showed most TCR beta V segments were productive about 90% or about 30% of the time. From TCR beta sequences, most subjects' HLA-A and HLA-B alleles were reportedly predicted accurately.

60 Vbeta and 13 Jbeta primers were used in PCR. Sequenced by immunoSEQ multiplex PCR; TCRdb stores in-frame clones only, minus some. This sample has roughly 130,000 clones; 65% to 90% occur once, and the top ten carry approximately 3%. This TCR was recovered from a woman between 18 and 29 years old in good health and CMV-seropositive. The sample comprised PBMCs. V usage is TRBV6-5 and J usage is TRBJ1-6; TRBD1 agrees at 7 bases. Here the CDR3 reads CASSYAVTGSSPLHF. The CDR3 DNA reads TGTGCCAGCAGTTACGCGGTGACAGGGTCATCACCCCTCCACTTT.